The present T cell receptor (beta chain) was sequenced within a study of breast tumors, draining lymph nodes, adjacent tissues. Trimming stripped 3 bases from V and 4 bases from J, with 16 bases between. Germline V gene lookup returns CDR1 MNHNS and CDR2 SASEGT. The length of the CDR3 is 16 residues. MiXCR, run by TCRdb on the multiplex PCR reads, gives a single entry per CDR3 protein. The profile shows approximately 300,000 distinct CDR3 sequences, more than 30% of them singletons. Comments on this clonotype: Since the CDR3 does not end with the conserved phenylalanine or tryptophan, this likely comes from a read error.

Breast cancer patients provided tissue from their axillary draining lymph nodes. The chain combines TRBV6-1 with TRBJ1-5, with TRBD1 as a possible D gene (5 bases). The clonotype originates from a female donor with breast cancer. Some clones in this sample may be carry-over from other donors' samples. Sequenced sample: axillary lymph node tissue. The CDR3 DNA reads as TGTGCCAGCAGTGATAGACGTGGGACCGCAAATCAGCCCCAGCATCTT. Protein: CASSDRRGTANQPQHL.